These 15 T cell receptor beta chains were sequenced from one sample in a study of blood T cells in healthy people across ages. Then a second PCR, running roughly 6 to 11 cycles, was carried out with a sample-barcoded 5' primer and a J-beta primer mix. A single record per CDR3 protein comes from TCRdb applying MiXCR to the 5' RACE reads. The repertoire holds over a million distinct CDR3 sequences, with roughly 45% as singletons. Sample: blood. The receptor set was obtained from a woman under 30 in good health.

This CDR3 reads CASSSGQGGHSPLHF. CDR3 DNA: TGTGCCAGCAGCTCAGGACAGGGAGGACATTCACCCCTCCACTTT. The chain couples TRBV7-2 to TRBJ1-6; TRBD1 matches 8 bases. Germline CDR1 and CDR2: SGHTA and FQGNSA. Trimming took 4 bases from V and 8 from J; bases not matched to a gene: 7. This CDR3 comprises 15 residues.

Of note for this clonotype: One junction end does not reproduce the germline sequence, and a read error may be involved. The V call is TRBV7-2, the J call TRBJ2-1, with 9 bases identical to TRBD2. Germline loops: CDR1 SGHTA, CDR2 FQGNSA. This CDR3 spans 14 amino acids. CDR3 coding DNA: TGTGCCAGCAGCAAGACTAGCGGATACAATGAGCGGTTCTTC. Amino acids: CASSKTSGYNERFF.

This clonotype showed up just a few times. The chain combines TRBV25-1 with TRBJ2-4; D remains unclear. The J call may be incorrect, as the DNA end agrees better with TRBJ2-7. In germline, CDR1 is MGHDK, CDR2 SYGVNS. There are 14 residues in the CDR3. Written as DNA, the CDR3 is TGTGCCAGCAGTGAAAGTTCACCAGTCGACGAGCAGTACTTC. This codes for CASSESSPVDEQYF.

V is TRBV9 and J is TRBJ2-1, with D tentatively TRBD1 or TRBD2 (6 bases each). The CDR3 runs 14 residues. The V gene lost 7 bases and the J gene lost 8 bases, with 19 bases spanning the gap. The V gene's germline CDR1 is SGDLS and CDR2 YYNGEE. CDR3 DNA sequence: TGTGCCAGCCGGGGGCGGGGACCAGTCGATGAGCAGTTCTTC. It specifies CASRGRGPVDEQFF.

The chain employs TRBV14 and TRBJ2-1; 9 positions match TRBD2. The J call may be wrong; the DNA end is better matched by TRBJ2-7. The germline V gene encodes CDR1 SGHDN and CDR2 FVKESK. The CDR3 has 16 residues. CDR3 sequence (DNA): TGTGCCAGCAGCCAAAATAGCGGGAGTGGTTACAATGAGCAGTACTTC. Translation: CASSQNSGSGYNEQYF.

The gene calls are TRBV2 and TRBJ1-2; D not certain. Germline loops: CDR1 SNHLY, CDR2 FYNNEI. This CDR3 has 12 residues. The V end lost 7 bases, the J end lost 5 bases, and 11 bases lay between the germline ends. The CDR3, as DNA: TGTGCCAGCACCGCGGACGTATATGGCTACACCTTC. It codes for CASTADVYGYTF.

The chain uses TRBV7-9 and TRBJ2-4; 12 bases are shared with TRBD2. The last part of the DNA fits TRBJ2-7 better; the J call may be wrong. This CDR3 has 16 residues. Germline values: CDR1 SEHNR, CDR2 FQNEAQ (reference sequence). The CDR3 sequence is CASSRGTSGFLYEQYF. DNA for the CDR3: TGTGCCAGCAGCCGAGGGACTAGCGGGTTTCTCTACGAGCAGTACTTC.

The chain employs TRBV7-2 and TRBJ2-6; 8 nucleotides match TRBD1. Germline loops: CDR1 SGHTA, CDR2 FQGNSA. J gave up 1 base and V 0 bases, and 8 bases lay outside the gene matches. There are 19 residues in the CDR3. This CDR3 is CASSLAPQGAVSGANVLTF. In nucleotides, the CDR3 is TGTGCCAGCAGCTTAGCTCCCCAGGGGGCAGTTTCTGGGGCCAACGTCCTGACTTTC.

The sample holds a few counts of this clonotype. CDR3 sequence reads: CASSPRAGTKNIQYF. In DNA form, the CDR3 reads TGTGCCAGCAGCCCCCGGGCAGGGACCAAAAACATTCAGTACTTC. The chain is built from TRBV7-9 and TRBJ2-4; TRBD1 might be the D (5 bases). Trimming took off 5 bases at V and 2 bases at J, with 13 bases between the two ends. In germline, CDR1 is SEHNR, CDR2 FQNEAQ (reference sequence). The CDR3 extends over 15 amino acids.

The table lists this clonotype with a few counts. This chain links TRBV27 with TRBJ1-2; D remains unclear. Trimming left V 8 bases short and J 3 bases short, with 16 bases between. The germline V gene encodes CDR1 MNHEY and CDR2 SMNVEV (reference sequence). CDR3 length equals 14 residues. This chain's CDR3 is CASAKVGTDYGYTF. CDR3 bases: TGTGCCAGCGCCAAAGTGGGAACCGACTATGGCTACACCTTC.

The CDR3 is CASGTSGSGANVLTF. CDR3 nucleotide sequence: TGTGCCAGCGGGACTAGCGGCTCTGGGGCCAACGTCCTGACTTTC. The chain has TRBV6-1 and TRBJ2-6; TRBD2 agrees at 11 bases. The CDR3 is made up of 15 amino acids. Germline values: CDR1 MNHNS, CDR2 SASEGT. V trimming: 8 bases; J trimming: 0 bases; junction bases outside the gene matches: 0.

This clonotype was counted a few times. The rearrangement joins TRBV27 to TRBJ2-3, with 13 nucleotides matching TRBD2. Germline CDR1 reads MNHEY; CDR2 reads SMNVEV (reference sequence). The CDR3 is 18 residues long. Unmatched junction bases numbered 10, after V lost 3 bases and J lost 4 bases. CDR3 region: CASSLSGWTSGGPDTQYF. CDR3 DNA: TGTGCCAGCAGTTTGTCGGGCTGGACTAGCGGGGGACCAGATACGCAGTATTTT.

The CDR3 spells CASSSVPGTQYF. The CDR3 DNA reads as TGTGCCAGCAGCTCTGTACCCGGGACCCAGTACTTC. The chain joins TRBV7-9 to TRBJ2-5; no clear D. The ends were cut back, 4 bases at V and 7 bases at J, with 10 bases in the middle. Germline loops: CDR1 SEHNR, CDR2 FQNEAQ (reference sequence). The CDR3 extends over 12 amino acids.

CDR3 in DNA: TGTGCCAGCAGTTTATTCGCGTCGAAAGGGGTAGGGGAACATGGGGCCAACGTCCTGACTTTC. Amino acid sequence: CASSLFASKGVGEHGANVLTF. The J gene is TRBJ2-6, the V gene TRBV28; TRBD1 is a possible D gene (5 bases). Trimming took off 1 base at V and 3 bases at J, with 25 bases between the two ends. Germline CDR1 is MDHEN and CDR2 is SYDVKM. This CDR3 has 21 amino acids.

This sequence joins TRBV18 and TRBJ2-7; the match to TRBD2 covers 7 bases. Trimming at V came to 1 base and at J to 5 bases, leaving 8 bases not matched to a gene. The CDR3 sequence is 15 residues long. Germline lookup yields CDR1 KGHSH and CDR2 LQKENI. The CDR3 loop reads CASSPLTLGGDEQYF. The CDR3 DNA sequence: TGTGCCAGCTCACCACTGACCTTGGGGGGGGACGAGCAGTACTTC.